The TCR beta chain under discussion was sequenced for a study of cytomegalovirus exposure and HLA in healthy donors. This CDR3 region has 13 residues. CDR1 MDHEN and CDR2 SYDVKM come from the germline V gene. After removal of 7 bases from V and 2 bases from J, the junction contained 5 bases not matched to a gene. A multiplex PCR was run with 60 Vbeta primers and 13 Jbeta primers. Profiling relied on immunoSEQ multiplex PCR, and the TCRdb table lists in-frame clones only, not all of them. Among roughly 150,000 clones, around four fifths were seen once, and the ten largest hold around 1.4%. The gene calls are TRBV28 and TRBJ2-7, with 7 bases lining up with TRBD2. Sequencing used PBMCs. The receptor comes from a male donor in good health and CMV-seronegative. The CDR3 DNA reads TGTGCCAGCATGCGGGAGTCCCCCTACGAGCAGTACTTC. It specifies CASMRESPYEQYF.